The clone carrying this T cell receptor beta chain was picked up a small number of times. The table came from immunoSEQ multiplex PCR; TCRdb's copy has only in-frame clones and leaves some out. The table shows approximately 140,000 clones, with 80% to 85% occurring only once. CDR1 is LGHNA, CDR2 YSLEER, per germline. The junction had 8 bases not matched to a gene; V was cut back by 4 bases and J by 8 bases. The CDR3 has 15 amino acids. This sample is drawn from a study of blood T cell repertoires in COVID-19. Study-level background: PBMCs, B-cell-depleted T cells, or T cells provided the cDNA or gDNA that made up the material.

Sequences were obtained from peripheral blood. This TCR was sampled from a man aged 25 to 45 with COVID-19, enrolled during active disease. The chain links TRBV4-3 to TRBJ1-4; 9 positions match TRBD1. CDR3 residues: CASSPLQGAGEKLFF. The CDR3 DNA reads as TGCGCCAGCAGCCCACTACAGGGGGCGGGGGAAAAACTGTTTTTT.